The present T cell receptor beta chain was sequenced within a study of vaccination and CD4 T cells after COVID-19. This clonotype has just a few counts. This CDR3 has 16 amino acids. The V and J ends lost 1 base and 4 bases, in that order; junction bases with no gene match: 6. Per germline, CDR1 MNHEY and CDR2 SMNVEV (reference sequence). Time point defined: late sampling 161 to 241 days after vaccination in a few convalescent patients. Using its own MiXCR run on the PCR reads, TCRdb lists one record per CDR3 protein. The sample records about 29,000 distinct CDR3 sequences, more than 40% being singletons.

The source was CD4+ T cells from blood, collected about 7 months after SARS-CoV-2 vaccination. The rearrangement uses TRBV27 and TRBJ2-3, with 9 bases lining up with TRBD2. This receptor was obtained from a human donor who had recovered from COVID-19. The CDR3 spells CASSLLAGVGSDTQYF. The CDR3 DNA sequence: TGTGCCAGCAGTTTATTAGCGGGAGTTGGTTCAGATACGCAGTATTTT.